The T cell receptor (beta chain) under discussion was sequenced for a study of tumor and adjacent non-tumor tissue in lung cancer. Study-wide results and limits: Top 100 clones took a larger repertoire share in normal lung.

This clonotype was seen a single time. Its specificity is not known. A modified ARM-PCR protocol with three rounds of nested PCR amplified TCRbeta. One entry per CDR3 protein, called by TCRdb with MiXCR from the multiplex PCR reads. The table records 100,000 to 120,000 distinct CDR3 sequences, over 75% of them present only once. No cell sorting was done before RNA was extracted from the tissue. Donors were chemotherapy-naive, newly diagnosed lung cancer surgical patients in China, August–November 2014. V shed 6 bases, J shed 8 bases, and the junction held 12 bases outside the gene matches. The germline gives CDR1 MNHNS, CDR2 SASEGT. CDR3 length: 15 residues.

The clonotype originates from a man aged 65 to 79 with non-small cell lung cancer. The sample consisted of lung tumor tissue. The chain recombines TRBV6-1 with TRBJ2-1; TRBD1 aligns across 8 bases. CDR3: CASRQGVLMHDEQFF. In DNA form, the CDR3 reads TGTGCCAGCAGACAGGGGGTGTTAATGCACGATGAGCAGTTCTTC.